This T cell receptor (beta chain) was profiled in a study of blood T cell repertoires in COVID-19 (dated by TCRdb to 2020 to 2022). With regard to the full study: The collaborator samples originated in the United States, Italy and Spain and spanned the acute and convalescent phases of COVID-19. The material from the prospective study consisted of cDNA or gDNA derived from T cells, B-cell-depleted T cells, or PBMCs. Where available, HLA class I and class II types were obtained from metadata supplied by the sample provider rather than from assay-based typing. The repertoires were released in a freely available public database meant as a resource for research on the immune response to SARS-CoV-2. Samples were obtained from the ongoing ImmuneRACE study (first 160 participants) and from about 1,300 subjects provided by 6 global collaborators. Deeply sampled blood TCRbeta repertoires from subjects exposed to, actively infected with, or recovered from COVID-19 were included in the dataset. The sample metadata nearly always contained a de-identified subject ID, COVID-19 status, age in years and sex. Study-wide findings and limitations: Clinical and demographic metadata were provided uncurated, with the amount varying by source and participant.

Compared with germline, V lacks 1 base and J lacks 1 base; bases without a gene match: 3. For CDR1 and CDR2, the germline V gene lists SGHVS and FQNEAQ. Reading from cysteine to valine, the CDR3 counts 15 amino acids. Solely the CDR3 DNA is kept, with 45 bases framed from the first base. The collaborating institutions used their own protocols to collect whole blood in K2EDTA tubes. For TCRbeta analysis, collaborators shipped samples as frozen whole blood, isolated PBMCs, or DNA extracted from either of those sample types. For this clone: The specificity of this receptor is unknown. No per-base quality is available; no much larger clone lies one base away.

TCRbeta CDR3 regions were amplified from genomic DNA by means of the immunoSEQ Assay, a bias-controlled multiplex PCR. Concerning the study's data processing: Nucleated cell counts per sample were estimated from amplification of reference gene primers within the assay. To quantify the absolute abundance of each unique TCRbeta CDR3 rearrangement, sequence reads were collapsed and filtered. For each sample, productive Simpson clonality was calculated as the square root of Simpson's diversity index over productive rearrangements. The immuneACCESS repertoire file appears here via TCRdb, limited to in-frame rearrangements. These files lack a portion of the clones; in checked studies, under half of the deficit traces to unresolved V genes, and the cause of the others is not known. V and J calls plus clone size are reproduced from that table; the DNA served to infer D and trimming. Here the sample has 76,000 or so clones; 80% to 90% occur a single time. Over 15% of the sample goes to the ten largest clones.

The source material was peripheral blood. This clonotype was obtained from a man older than 75 in a cohort sampled during active COVID-19. Here the chain combines TRBV7-8 and TRBJ2-7; TRBD1 fits 8 bases in the junction. The CDR3 is CASSLVWTGSYEQYV. The nucleotide sequence reads TGTGCCAGCAGCTTAGTGTGGACAGGGTCCTACGAGCAGTACGTC.